This T cell receptor beta chain was obtained from a study of OX40 agonist ivuxolimab in advanced cancers. The wider study: Participants averaged about 66 years of age (range about 23 to 80) and were about 85% male. Study-wide results and limits: Researchers report that CD8+ T cells had, on average, more expanded clones than CD4+.

Sampled blood was obtained at baseline, cycle 4 day 1, and cycle 7 day 1. With respect to this clone: Antigen unknown.

The length of the CDR3 is 17 residues. Between the trimmed V and J ends, which lost 2 bases and 2 bases, there was a span of 16 bases. Germline CDR1 SGHNT, CDR2 YENEEA. Using immunoSEQ multiplex PCR, the repertoire was profiled, and TCRdb retains in-frame clones only, with some absent. The sample consists of tens of thousands of clones, more than 70% of them appearing once. The genes are TRBV11-3 and TRBJ2-1, with D possibly being TRBD1 (6 bases). The receptor was derived from an adult with an advanced solid tumor such as melanoma, head and neck, liver or kidney cancer. Here the sequenced sample was CD4+ or CD8+ T cells sorted from blood, taken in a trial of the OX40 agonist ivuxolimab. This chain's CDR3 is CASSLRGGAAAYNEQFF. The CDR3 bases are TGTGCCAGCAGCTTACGAGGGGGAGCGGCCGCCTACAATGAGCAGTTCTTC.